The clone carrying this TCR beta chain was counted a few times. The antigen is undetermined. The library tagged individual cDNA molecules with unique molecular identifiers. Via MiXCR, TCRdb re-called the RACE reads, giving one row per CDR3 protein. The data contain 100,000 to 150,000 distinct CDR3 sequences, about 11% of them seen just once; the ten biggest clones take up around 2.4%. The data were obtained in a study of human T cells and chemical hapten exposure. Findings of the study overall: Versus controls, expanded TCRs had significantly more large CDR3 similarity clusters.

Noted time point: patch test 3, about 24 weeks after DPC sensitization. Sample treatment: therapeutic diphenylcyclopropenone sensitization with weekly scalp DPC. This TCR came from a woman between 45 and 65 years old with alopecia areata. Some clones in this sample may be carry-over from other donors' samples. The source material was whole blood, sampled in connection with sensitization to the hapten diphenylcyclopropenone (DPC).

CDR3 DNA: TGTGCCAGCAGTTGTTCCGGTGCAGATACGCAGTATTTT. It encodes CASSCSGADTQYF. The chain carries TRBV27 and TRBJ2-3; D gene unclear. Germline V gene lookup returns CDR1 MNHEY and CDR2 SMNVEV (reference sequence). The V end was cut by 4 bases, the J end by 4 bases, with 9 bases between. This CDR3 is 13 amino acids long.